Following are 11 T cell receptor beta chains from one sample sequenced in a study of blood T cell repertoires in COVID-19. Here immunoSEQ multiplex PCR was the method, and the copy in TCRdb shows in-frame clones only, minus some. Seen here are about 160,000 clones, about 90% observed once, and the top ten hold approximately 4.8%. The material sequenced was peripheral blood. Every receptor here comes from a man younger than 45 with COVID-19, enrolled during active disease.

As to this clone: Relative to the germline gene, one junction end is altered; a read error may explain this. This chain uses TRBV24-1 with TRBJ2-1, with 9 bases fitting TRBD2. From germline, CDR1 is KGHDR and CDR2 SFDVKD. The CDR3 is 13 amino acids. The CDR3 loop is CATSDWTSAKLIF. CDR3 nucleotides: TGTGCCACCAGTGATTGGACTAGCGCTAAACTGATCTTC.

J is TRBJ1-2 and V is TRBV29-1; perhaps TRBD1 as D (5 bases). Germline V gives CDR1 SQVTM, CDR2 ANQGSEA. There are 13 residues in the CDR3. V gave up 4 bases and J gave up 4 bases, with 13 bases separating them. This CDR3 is CSVGRGEGYGYTF. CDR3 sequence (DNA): TGCAGCGTTGGGAGGGGTGAGGGCTATGGCTACACCTTC. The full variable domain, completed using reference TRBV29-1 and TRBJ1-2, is SAVISQKPSRDICQRGTSLTIQCQVDSQVTMMFWYRQQPGQSLTLIATANQGSEATYESGFVIDKFPISRPNLTFSTLTVSNMSPEDSSIYLCSVGRGEGYGYTFGSGTRLTVV.

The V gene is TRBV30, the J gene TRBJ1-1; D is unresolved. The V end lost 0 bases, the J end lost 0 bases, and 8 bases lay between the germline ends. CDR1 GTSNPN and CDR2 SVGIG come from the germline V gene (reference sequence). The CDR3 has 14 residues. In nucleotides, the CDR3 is TGTGCCTGGAGTGTGGGAGCTATGAACACTGAAGCTTTCTTT. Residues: CAWSVGAMNTEAFF.

CDR3 in DNA: TGCAGCGTTGAACCAGGGACGGGGGGAGAAAAACTGTTTTTT. Its protein product is CSVEPGTGGEKLFF. The chain has TRBV29-1 and TRBJ1-4, with a weak D call TRBD1 (5 bases). The CDR3 length is 14 residues. Germline V gene sequence: CDR1 SQVTM, CDR2 ANQGSEA. Trimming pared 2 bases from V and 8 bases from J, leaving 15 bases between.

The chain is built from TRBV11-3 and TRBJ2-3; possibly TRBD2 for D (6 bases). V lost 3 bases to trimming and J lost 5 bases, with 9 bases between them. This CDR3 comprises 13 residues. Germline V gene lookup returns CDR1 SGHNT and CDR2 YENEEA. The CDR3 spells CASSFYGGDTQYF. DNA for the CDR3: TGTGCCAGCAGCTTTTACGGGGGAGATACGCAGTATTTT. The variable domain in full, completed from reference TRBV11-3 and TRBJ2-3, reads EAGVVQSPRYKIIEKKQPVAFWCNPISGHNTLYWYLQNLGQGPELLIRYENEEAVDDSQLPKDRFSAERLKGVDSTLKIQPAELGDSAVYLCASSFYGGDTQYFGPGTRLTVL.

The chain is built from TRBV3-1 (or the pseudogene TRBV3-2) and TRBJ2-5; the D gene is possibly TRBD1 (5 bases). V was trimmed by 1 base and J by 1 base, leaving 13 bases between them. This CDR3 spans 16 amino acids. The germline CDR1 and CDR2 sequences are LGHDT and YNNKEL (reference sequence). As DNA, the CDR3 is TGTGCCAGCAGCCAAGGCTCAGGGTTTCTCCAAGAGACCCAGTACTTC. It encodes CASSQGSGFLQETQYF.

The CDR3 DNA is TGTGCCAGCAGTTCCATCTATGGCTACACCTTC. Translating it yields CASSSIYGYTF. V is TRBV6-1 and J is TRBJ1-2; no clear D gene. Germline CDR1 is MNHNS and CDR2 is SASEGT. The CDR3 is 11 residues long. Trimming left V 5 bases short and J 4 bases short, with 5 bases between.

DNA of the CDR3: TGTGCCACCACCCTAGCGGAAAAAGTCAATGAGCAGTTCTTC. Amino acid sequence: CATTLAEKVNEQFF. J is TRBJ2-1 and V is TRBV6-1; 7 positions match TRBD2. The CDR3 is 14 amino acids. CDR1 is MNHNS, CDR2 SASEGT, per germline. J lost 6 bases, V lost 10 bases, and 12 bases had no gene match.

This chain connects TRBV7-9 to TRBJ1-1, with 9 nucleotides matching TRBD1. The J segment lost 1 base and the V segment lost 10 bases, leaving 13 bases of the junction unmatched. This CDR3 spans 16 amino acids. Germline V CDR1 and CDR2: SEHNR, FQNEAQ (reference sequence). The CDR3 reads CANRDRAKSRNTEAFF. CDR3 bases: TGTGCCAACCGGGACAGGGCTAAGTCTAGGAACACTGAAGCTTTCTTT.

In DNA, the CDR3 is TGTGCCAGCAGCCCTCTCGGCGGGACAGGAGCACAGGGAAACACCATATATTTT. It translates to CASSPLGGTGAQGNTIYF. The chain employs TRBV5-4 and TRBJ1-3; 8 nucleotides line up with TRBD1. From germline, CDR1 is SGHNT and CDR2 YYREEE (reference sequence). J was trimmed by 4 bases and V by 4 bases; bases with no gene match: 16. CDR3 length: 18 amino acids.

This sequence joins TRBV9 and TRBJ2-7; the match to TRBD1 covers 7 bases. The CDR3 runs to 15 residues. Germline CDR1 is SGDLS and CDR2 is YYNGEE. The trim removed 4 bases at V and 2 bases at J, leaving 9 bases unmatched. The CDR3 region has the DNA TGTGCCAGCAGCAGAAATGGGGACAGCACCTACGAGCAGTACTTC. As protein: CASSRNGDSTYEQYF.